A single T cell receptor (beta chain) is shown here with its context. Its antigen is unknown. Base quality data are lacking; no much larger clone is found one base away. The sample originates from a study of shared clonotypes between healthy human individuals (TCRdb year 2020). Broadly, across the study: The cohort included a few men and a couple of women between 18 and 49 years of age. For each donor, CD4 naive and CD4 memory were each given three plates, CD8 naive was given two plates, and CD8 memory was given one plate. Leukapheresis yielded between about 0.9 and 9.5 billion PBMCs per donor. Different laboratories and diverse techniques were used to prepare libraries and sequence TCR repertoires, to increase sequencing depth and limit assay-specific biases. To estimate repertoire size and how much clonotypes are shared between individuals, the study performed deep sequencing of blood TCR repertoires from roughly five healthy adults. The study at large found these results: The small number of donors limited the genetic and exposure-history diversity represented. Rarefaction of sorted-subset datasets indicated incomplete sequencing despite the large sequencing depth. Higher generation probabilities were observed for clonotypes shared by all four sorted-subset donors than for non-shared clonotypes. Across four donors, approximately 4.6% of naive CD4, 3.5% of naive CD8, approximately 2.5% of memory CD4, and about 0.4% of memory CD8 clonotypes were shared. Sampling was restricted to blood, and TCR repertoires in tissue are likely to differ from TCR repertoires in blood. Larger estimated clonotype richness was generally found for naive subsets than for memory subsets. Pairwise subsampling indicated that sequencing depth was expected to affect the degree of clonotype sharing among donors.

The donors were healthy, HIV-negative adults with no recently reported acute infections or vaccinations. Every donor was a Caucasian adult residing in Nashville, Tennessee, USA. CD4+ T cells were enriched by magnetic negative selection, after which naive cells were positively selected on CD45RA and the negative fraction was taken as the memory subset. Blood was obtained by leukapheresis, after which PBMCs were separated by Ficoll-Histopaque density gradient centrifugation and cryopreserved in liquid nitrogen vapor phase. Purity and quantity of every magnetically sorted T cell population were checked by analytical flow cytometry. Genomic DNA was isolated from every sorted fraction and measured by UV absorbance on a Nanodrop 2000c. In the germline V gene, CDR1 corresponds to SGHAT and CDR2 to FQNNGV. Its CDR3 holds 16 amino acids, cysteine through phenylalanine. CDR3 DNA is the only sequence kept; it has 48 bases, read in frame from the first base. The germline V end is reduced by 0 bases and the J end by 7 bases; junction bases left unmatched: 9.

Using the deep immunoSEQ assay, multiplex PCR amplified TCR CDR3 regions from genomic DNA. Extracted genomic DNA from each cell subset was distributed evenly across all wells of several immunoSEQ 96-well plates, and each plate was treated as a replicate. Each replicate PCR for sorted subsets received roughly 0.2 ug genomic DNA, equal to roughly 29,000 T cell genomes. Purified libraries were measured with a Qubit 3.0 fluorometer, size-checked on a Bioanalyzer 2100, and measured again with the KAPA Library Quantification kit. Every immunoSEQ 96-well plate was sequenced on a separate single-read 150-cycle Illumina NextSeq 550 flow cell. As for how the authors treated the data: Because the immunoSEQ output included only junctional sequences and no quality scores, the filtering could not be the same as the filtering used for full-length reads. Sequences were annotated with PyIR, a Python wrapper for IgBLAST v1.9, using IMGT germline references to assign V/J genes and CDR3. Reads were removed for weak V/J assignments (E-value above 1e-6), missing CDR3, stop codons, out-of-frame junctions, or ambiguous translated residues. V3J clonotypes were defined by identical inferred V gene, J gene, and CDR3 amino acid sequence. Percentage overlap between repertoires was calculated by dividing the number of shared unique clonotypes by the size of the smaller repertoire. RTK rarefaction, the Chao1 estimator, and Recon v2.1 estimates of unobserved clonotypes were used to assess repertoire richness. Generation probabilities were computed with OLGA for all TCRbeta clonotypes obtained by the gDNA method from four donors. Imported from immuneACCESS, the table was reduced by TCRdb to in-frame sequences with V and J called. These copies leave out some clones; in studies compared against another copy, an unresolved V gene accounts for under half, and the cause of the remainder is not known. V, J and clone size are taken as reported in that table, and D and trimming were inferred from the DNA itself. In this sample the table shows roughly 1,500,000 clones, about 98.5% of which occur a single time. In total, the top ten clones hold 0.3% to 0.45% of the sample.

The TCR sequence derives from a man aged 25 to 45 in good health. The rearranged segments are TRBV11-2 and TRBJ2-1; 7 bases in the junction line up with TRBD2. Material for sequencing was naive CD4+ T cells sorted from blood. Explained via the paper, the cell subset or site label denotes: CD45RA+ positively selected. CDR3 region: CASSLDFGLVVNEQFF. In nucleotides, the sequence is TGTGCCAGCAGCTTAGATTTCGGACTAGTCGTGAATGAGCAGTTCTTC.